The clone carrying this T cell receptor (beta chain) came up many times. Its specificity is not known. UMIs were added to TCR cDNA along with a universal primer site when it was made by 5'RACE template switching. TCRdb independently ran MiXCR on the 5' RACE reads; one entry per CDR3 protein. The repertoire has 300,000 to 350,000 distinct CDR3 sequences, about 4% of them found once; the top ten carry 20% to 25%. The data derive from a study of T cells after yellow fever vaccination. Notes on the study in general: Some clonotypes, a small share, were shared between CD4 and CD8 compartments. Most clones from primary vaccination were detected again post-booster (96% CD4, about 88% CD8).

The CDR3 loop spans 13 amino acids. Looked up from germline, CDR1 is DFQATT and CDR2 is SNEGSKA (reference sequence). The V and J ends lost 1 base and 1 base respectively, with 6 bases between them. The sample here was PBMCs, taken 5 days after the yellow fever booster vaccination. The TCR comes from a man aged 18 to 30 who received the YFV17D yellow fever vaccine. This sequence joins TRBV20-1 and TRBJ2-3, with a tentative D call TRBD1 (5 bases). In DNA, the CDR3 is TGCAGTGCTAGAGTACAGGGCACAGATACGCAGTATTTT. Encoded protein: CSARVQGTDTQYF.